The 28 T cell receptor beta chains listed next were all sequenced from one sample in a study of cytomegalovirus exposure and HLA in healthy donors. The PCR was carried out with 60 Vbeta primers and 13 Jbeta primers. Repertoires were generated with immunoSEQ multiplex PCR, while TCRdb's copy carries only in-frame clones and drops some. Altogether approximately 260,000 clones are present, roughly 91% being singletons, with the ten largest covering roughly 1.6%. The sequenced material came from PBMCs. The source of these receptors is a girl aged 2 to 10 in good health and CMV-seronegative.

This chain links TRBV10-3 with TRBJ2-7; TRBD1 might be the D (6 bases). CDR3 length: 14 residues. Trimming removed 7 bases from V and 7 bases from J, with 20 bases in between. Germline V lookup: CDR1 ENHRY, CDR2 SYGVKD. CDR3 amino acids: CAIKEDSYYDEQYF. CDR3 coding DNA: TGTGCCATCAAGGAGGACAGCTACTACGATGAGCAGTACTTC.

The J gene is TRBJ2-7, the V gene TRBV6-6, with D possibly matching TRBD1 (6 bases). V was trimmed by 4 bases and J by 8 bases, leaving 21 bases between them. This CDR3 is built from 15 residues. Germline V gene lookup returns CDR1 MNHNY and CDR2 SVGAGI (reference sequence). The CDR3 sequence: CASSSQRDKVVQQYF. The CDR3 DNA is TGTGCCAGCAGTTCGCAACGGGACAAGGTGGTTCAGCAGTACTTC.

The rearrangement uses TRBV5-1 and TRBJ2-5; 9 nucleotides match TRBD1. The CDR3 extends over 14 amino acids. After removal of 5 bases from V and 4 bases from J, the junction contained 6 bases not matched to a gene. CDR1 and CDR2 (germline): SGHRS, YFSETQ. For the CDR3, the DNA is TGCGCCAGCAGTTGGGGACAGGGCGGAGAGACCCAGTACTTC. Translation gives CASSWGQGGETQYF.

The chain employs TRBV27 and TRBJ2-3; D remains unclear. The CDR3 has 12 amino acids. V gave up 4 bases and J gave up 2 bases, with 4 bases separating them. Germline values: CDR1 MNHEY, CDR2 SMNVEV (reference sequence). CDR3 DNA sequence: TGTGCCAGCAGTTCCATCACAGATACGCAGTATTTT. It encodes CASSSITDTQYF.

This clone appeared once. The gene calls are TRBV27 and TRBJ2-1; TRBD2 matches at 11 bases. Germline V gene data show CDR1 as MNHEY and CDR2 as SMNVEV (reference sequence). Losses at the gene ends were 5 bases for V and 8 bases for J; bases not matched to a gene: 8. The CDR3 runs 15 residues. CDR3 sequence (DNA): TGTGCCAGCAGTCTAAGACTAGCGGGGCGTCATGAGCAGTTCTTC. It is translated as CASSLRLAGRHEQFF.

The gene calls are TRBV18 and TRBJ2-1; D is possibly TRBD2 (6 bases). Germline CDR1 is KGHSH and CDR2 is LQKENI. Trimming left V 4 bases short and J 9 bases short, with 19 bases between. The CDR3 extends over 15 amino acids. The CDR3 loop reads CASSHEVAVLSEQFF. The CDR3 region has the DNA TGTGCCAGCTCACACGAGGTAGCGGTTTTAAGTGAGCAGTTCTTC.

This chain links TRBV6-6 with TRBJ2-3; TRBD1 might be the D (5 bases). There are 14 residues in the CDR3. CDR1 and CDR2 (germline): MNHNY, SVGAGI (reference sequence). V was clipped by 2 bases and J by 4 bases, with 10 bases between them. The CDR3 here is CASSYRGFADTQYF. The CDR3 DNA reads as TGTGCCAGCAGTTACAGGGGTTTCGCAGATACGCAGTATTTT.

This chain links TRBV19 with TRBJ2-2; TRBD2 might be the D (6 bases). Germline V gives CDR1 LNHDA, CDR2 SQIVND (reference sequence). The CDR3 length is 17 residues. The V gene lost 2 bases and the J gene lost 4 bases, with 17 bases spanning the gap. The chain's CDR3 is CASSIIQGGMFTGELFF. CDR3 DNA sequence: TGTGCCAGTAGTATAATCCAGGGAGGAATGTTCACCGGGGAGCTGTTTTTT.

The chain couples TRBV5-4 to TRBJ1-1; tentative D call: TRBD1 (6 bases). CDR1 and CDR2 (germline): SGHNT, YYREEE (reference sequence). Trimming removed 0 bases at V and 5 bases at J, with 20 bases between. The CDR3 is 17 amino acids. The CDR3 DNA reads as TGTGCCAGCAGCTTGGTAGGGTACGGCAGGGGACGGACTGAAGCTTTCTTT. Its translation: CASSLVGYGRGRTEAFF. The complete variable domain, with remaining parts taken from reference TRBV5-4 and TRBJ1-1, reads ETGVTQSPTHLIKTRGQQVTLRCSSQSGHNTVSWYQQALGQGPQFIFQYYREEENGRGNFPPRFSGLQFPNYSSELNVNALELDDSALYLCASSLVGYGRGRTEAFFGQGTRLTVV.

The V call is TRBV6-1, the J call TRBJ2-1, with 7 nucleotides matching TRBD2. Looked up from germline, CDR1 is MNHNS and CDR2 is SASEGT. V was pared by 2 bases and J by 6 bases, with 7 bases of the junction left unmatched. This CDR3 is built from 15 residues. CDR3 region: CASSEWLAEINEQFF. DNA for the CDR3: TGTGCCAGCAGTGAATGGCTAGCGGAAATCAATGAGCAGTTCTTC.

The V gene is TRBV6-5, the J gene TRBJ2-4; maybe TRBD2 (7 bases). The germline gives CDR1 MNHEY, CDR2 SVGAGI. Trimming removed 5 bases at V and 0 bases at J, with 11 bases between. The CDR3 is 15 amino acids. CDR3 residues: CASSRGGGAKNIQYF. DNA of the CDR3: TGTGCCAGCAGTAGGGGAGGGGGAGCCAAAAACATTCAGTACTTC.

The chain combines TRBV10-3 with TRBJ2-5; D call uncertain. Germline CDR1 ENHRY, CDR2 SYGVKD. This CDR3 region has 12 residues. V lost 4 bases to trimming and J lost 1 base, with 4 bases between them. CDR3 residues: CAISAGQETQYF. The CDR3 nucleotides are TGTGCCATCAGTGCGGGCCAAGAGACCCAGTACTTC.

The CDR3 loop reads CASSFWTSGGVYNEQFF. The CDR3 nucleotides are TGCGCCAGCAGTTTCTGGACTAGCGGAGGGGTCTACAATGAGCAGTTCTTC. This chain links TRBV5-1 with TRBJ2-1; 10 bases align to TRBD2. Unmatched junction bases numbered 11, after V lost 5 bases and J lost 3 bases. The V gene's germline CDR1 is SGHRS and CDR2 YFSETQ. This CDR3 region has 17 residues.

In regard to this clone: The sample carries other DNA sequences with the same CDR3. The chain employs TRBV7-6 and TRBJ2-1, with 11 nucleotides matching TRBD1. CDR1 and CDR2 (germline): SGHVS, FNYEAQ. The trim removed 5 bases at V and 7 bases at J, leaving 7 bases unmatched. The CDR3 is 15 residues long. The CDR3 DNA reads TGTGCCAGCAGCCTGGGGACAGGGGGGGGTAATGAGCAGTTCTTC. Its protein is CASSLGTGGGNEQFF.

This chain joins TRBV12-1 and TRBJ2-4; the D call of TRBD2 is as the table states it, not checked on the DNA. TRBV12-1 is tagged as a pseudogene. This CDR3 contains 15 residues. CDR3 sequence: CASSFLSLAKNIQYF. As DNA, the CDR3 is TGTGCCAGCAGCTTTCTGAGTCTCGCCAAAAACATTCAGTACTTC.

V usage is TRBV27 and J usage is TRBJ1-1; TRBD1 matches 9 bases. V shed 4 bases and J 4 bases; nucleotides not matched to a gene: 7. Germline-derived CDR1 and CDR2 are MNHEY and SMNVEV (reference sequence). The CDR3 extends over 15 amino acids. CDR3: CASSSRQGGITEAFF. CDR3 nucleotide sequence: TGTGCCAGCAGTTCAAGACAGGGGGGGATCACTGAAGCTTTCTTT.

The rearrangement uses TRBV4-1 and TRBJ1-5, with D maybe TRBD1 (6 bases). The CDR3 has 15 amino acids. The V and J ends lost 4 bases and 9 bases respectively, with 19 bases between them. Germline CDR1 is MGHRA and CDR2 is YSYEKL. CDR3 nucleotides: TGCGCCAGCAGCCGCATAGCGCAGGGGTTAAGGCCCCAGCATTTT. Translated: CASSRIAQGLRPQHF.

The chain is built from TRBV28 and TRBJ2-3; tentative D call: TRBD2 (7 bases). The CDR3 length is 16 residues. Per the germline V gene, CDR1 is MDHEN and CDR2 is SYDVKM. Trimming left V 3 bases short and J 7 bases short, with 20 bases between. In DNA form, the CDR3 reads TGTGCCAGCAGTTTTACGCGGGGGCCGAGCGGGTATACGCAGTATTTT. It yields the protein CASSFTRGPSGYTQYF.

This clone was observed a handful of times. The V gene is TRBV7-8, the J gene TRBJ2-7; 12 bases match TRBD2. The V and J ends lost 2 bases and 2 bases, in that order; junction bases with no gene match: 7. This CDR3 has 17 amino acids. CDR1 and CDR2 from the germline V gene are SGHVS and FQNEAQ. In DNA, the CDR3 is TGTGCCAGCAGCTTAAGTACTAGCGGGGGGACCACCTACGAGCAGTACTTC. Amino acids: CASSLSTSGGTTYEQYF.

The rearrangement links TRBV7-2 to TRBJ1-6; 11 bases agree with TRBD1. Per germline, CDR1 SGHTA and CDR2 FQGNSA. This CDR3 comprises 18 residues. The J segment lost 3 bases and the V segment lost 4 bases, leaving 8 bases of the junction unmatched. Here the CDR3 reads CASSSSAGTGGYNSPLHF. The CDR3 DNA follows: TGTGCCAGCAGCTCCAGCGCGGGGACAGGGGGCTATAATTCACCCCTCCACTTT.

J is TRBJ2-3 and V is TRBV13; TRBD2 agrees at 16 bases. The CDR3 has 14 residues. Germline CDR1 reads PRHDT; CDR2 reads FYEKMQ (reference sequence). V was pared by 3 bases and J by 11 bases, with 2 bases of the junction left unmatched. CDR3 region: CASSFGTSGGVQYF. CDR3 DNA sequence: TGTGCCAGCAGCTTTGGGACTAGCGGGGGGGTGCAGTATTTT.

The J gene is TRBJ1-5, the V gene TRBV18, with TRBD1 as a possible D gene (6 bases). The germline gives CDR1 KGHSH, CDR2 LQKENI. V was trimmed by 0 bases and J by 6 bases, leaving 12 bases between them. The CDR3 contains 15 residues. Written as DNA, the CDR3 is TGTGCCAGCTCACCACCGGGGGGGGCCCCTCAGCCCCAGCATTTT. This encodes CASSPPGGAPQPQHF.

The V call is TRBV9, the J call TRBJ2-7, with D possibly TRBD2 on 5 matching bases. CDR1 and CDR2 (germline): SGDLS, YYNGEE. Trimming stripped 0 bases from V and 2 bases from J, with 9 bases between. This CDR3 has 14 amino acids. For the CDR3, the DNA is TGTGCCAGCAGCGTAGAGGTCGGGACCTACGAGCAGTACTTC. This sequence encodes CASSVEVGTYEQYF.

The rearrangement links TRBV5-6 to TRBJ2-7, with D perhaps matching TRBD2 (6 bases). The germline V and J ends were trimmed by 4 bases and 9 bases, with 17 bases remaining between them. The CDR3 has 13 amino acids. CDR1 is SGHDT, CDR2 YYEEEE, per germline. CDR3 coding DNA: TGTGCCAGCAGCCTATATAGGACTACCAGGCAGTACTTC. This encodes CASSLYRTTRQYF.

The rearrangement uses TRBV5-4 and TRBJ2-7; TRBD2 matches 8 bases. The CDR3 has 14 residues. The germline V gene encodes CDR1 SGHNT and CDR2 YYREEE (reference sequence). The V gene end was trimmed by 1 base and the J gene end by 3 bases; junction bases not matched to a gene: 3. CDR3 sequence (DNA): TGTGCCAGCAGCTTGACTAGCGGCATCTACGAGCAGTACTTC. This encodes CASSLTSGIYEQYF.

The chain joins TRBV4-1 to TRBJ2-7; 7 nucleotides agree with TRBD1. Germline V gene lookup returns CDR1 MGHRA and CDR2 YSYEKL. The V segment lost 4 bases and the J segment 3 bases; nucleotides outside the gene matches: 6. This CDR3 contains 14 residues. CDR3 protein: CASSPRDSLYEQYF. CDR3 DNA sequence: TGCGCCAGCAGCCCCCGGGACAGCCTCTACGAGCAGTACTTC.

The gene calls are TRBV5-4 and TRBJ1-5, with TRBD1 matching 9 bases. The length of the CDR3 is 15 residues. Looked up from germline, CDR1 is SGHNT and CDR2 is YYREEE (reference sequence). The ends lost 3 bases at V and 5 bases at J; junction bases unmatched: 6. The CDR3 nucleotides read TGTGCCAGCAGCTATGGACAGGGGACAGATCAGCCCCAGCATTTT. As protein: CASSYGQGTDQPQHF.

The CDR3 DNA reads as TGTGCCAGCAGCGGGGCGAACACCGGGGAGCTGTTTTTT. Its translation: CASSGANTGELFF. This chain joins TRBV18 and TRBJ2-2; 7 bases are shared with TRBD2. Germline values: CDR1 KGHSH, CDR2 LQKENI. CDR3 length: 13 residues. The V segment lost 8 bases and the J segment 0 bases; nucleotides outside the gene matches: 0.